Presented here are 12 T cell receptor beta chains from one specimen sequenced in a study of blood T cell repertoires in COVID-19. Produced via immunoSEQ multiplex PCR; TCRdb's table is partial and in-frame only. Among around 200,000 clones listed, about four fifths were seen once. Sequencing was performed on peripheral blood. Every receptor here comes from a human donor in a cohort sampled during active COVID-19.

The gene calls are TRBV19 and TRBJ1-5; the match to TRBD1 covers 10 bases. The CDR3 contains 18 residues. Germline CDR1 and CDR2: LNHDA and SQIVND (reference sequence). The V and J ends lost 3 bases and 6 bases, in that order; junction bases with no gene match: 14. This chain's CDR3 is CASSITLRTGGVVQPQHF. The CDR3 DNA sequence: TGTGCCAGTAGTATTACCCTTAGGACAGGGGGAGTCGTTCAGCCCCAGCATTTT.

This rearrangement joins TRBV13 to TRBJ2-5; possibly TRBD1 for D (6 bases). Germline loops: CDR1 PRHDT, CDR2 FYEKMQ (reference sequence). The CDR3 is 14 amino acids. V lost 1 base to trimming and J lost 5 bases, with 11 bases between them. CDR3 DNA sequence: TGTGCCAGCAGCTTAGACAGGGAACTGGAGACCCAGTACTTC. Its translation is CASSLDRELETQYF.

The rearrangement links TRBV4-1 to TRBJ2-5; TRBD2 aligns across 9 bases. J gave up 1 base and V 1 base, and 4 bases lay outside the gene matches. This CDR3 is 16 amino acids long. From germline, CDR1 is MGHRA and CDR2 YSYEKL. DNA of the CDR3: TGCGCCAGCAGCCAAGTAGCGGGGGAAACCCAAGAGACCCAGTACTTC. Protein: CASSQVAGETQETQYF.

The rearrangement joins TRBV6-6 to TRBJ1-6, with D perhaps matching TRBD1 (5 bases). The CDR3 loop spans 16 amino acids. The germline CDR1 and CDR2 sequences are MNHNY and SVGAGI (reference sequence). With 5 bases removed from V and 7 bases from J, the gap between germline ends came to 18 bases. As DNA, the CDR3 is TGTGCCAGCAGTCCATCCGCTGGGGCAGGGAATTCACCCCTCCACTTT. This sequence encodes CASSPSAGAGNSPLHF.

This chain uses TRBV3-1 (or the pseudogene TRBV3-2) with TRBJ2-7; possible D gene TRBD2, 5 bases. The ends were cut back, 1 base at V and 3 bases at J, with 10 bases in the middle. This CDR3 has 14 amino acids. CDR1 LGHDT and CDR2 YNNKEL come from the germline V gene (reference sequence). This CDR3 is CASSQGRAGYEQYF. The CDR3 bases are TGTGCCAGCAGCCAAGGGCGGGCGGGCTACGAGCAGTACTTC.

The CDR3 protein is CASSLGGSAAYEQYF. CDR3 in DNA: TGTGCCAGCAGCTTGGGTGGCTCTGCTGCCTACGAGCAGTACTTC. The chain carries TRBV5-4 and TRBJ2-7; D is ambiguous. The CDR3 runs 15 residues. In germline, CDR1 is SGHNT, CDR2 YYREEE (reference sequence). V shed 0 bases and J shed 2 bases, with 12 bases lying between them.

This chain links TRBV6-5 with TRBJ1-4; D not resolved. CDR1 is MNHEY, CDR2 SVGAGI, per germline. This CDR3 has 13 residues. Trimming removed 7 bases at V and 8 bases at J, with 14 bases between. CDR3 DNA sequence: TGTGCCAGCACCCGATCACTAAGGGAAAAACTGTTTTTT. Translated: CASTRSLREKLFF.

This rearrangement joins TRBV6-2 or TRBV6-3 to TRBJ1-3; 12 bases fit TRBD1. CDR1 is MNHEY, CDR2 SVGEGT, per germline. CDR3 length: 16 residues. V lost 6 bases to trimming and J lost 2 bases; unmatched junction nucleotides: 5. DNA of the CDR3: TGTGCCAGCAGATACCGGGACAGGGGGCCTGGAAACACCATATATTTT. Its protein product is CASRYRDRGPGNTIYF.

The chain is built from TRBV2 and TRBJ1-4; perhaps TRBD1 as D (5 bases). Germline V lookup: CDR1 SNHLY, CDR2 FYNNEI. The CDR3 runs 16 residues. Between the trimmed V and J ends, which lost 4 bases and 5 bases, there was a span of 17 bases. CDR3 nucleotides: TGTGCCAGCAGTGGGGACTCTTTCGGGTTAAATGAAAAACTGTTTTTT. Protein sequence: CASSGDSFGLNEKLFF.

This clone showed up just once. This sequence joins TRBV3-1 (or the pseudogene TRBV3-2) and TRBJ1-1; the D is unclear. V lost 3 bases to trimming and J lost 0 bases, with 8 bases between them. The CDR3 runs to 14 residues. Germline CDR1 LGHDT, CDR2 YNNKEL (reference sequence). The CDR3 sequence is CASSQRKLNTEAFF. CDR3 nucleotide sequence: TGTGCCAGCAGCCAGAGGAAGTTGAACACTGAAGCTTTCTTT.

The chain links TRBV6-5 to TRBJ2-7; weak D call: TRBD2 (6 bases). The V gene's germline CDR1 is MNHEY and CDR2 SVGAGI. V was clipped by 2 bases and J by 4 bases, with 12 bases between them. There are 14 residues in the CDR3. In DNA form, the CDR3 reads TGTGCCAGCAGTTACGCGGGGAAGTTGTACGAGCAGTACTTC. Translated, it gives CASSYAGKLYEQYF.

This clone was detected once. This sequence joins TRBV5-4 and TRBJ2-3, with 9 bases that match TRBD2. There are 15 residues in the CDR3. The germline gives CDR1 SGHNT, CDR2 YYREEE (reference sequence). The ends lost 4 bases at V and 1 base at J; junction bases unmatched: 4. The CDR3 region is CASSPAGGGTDTQYF. The CDR3 region has the DNA TGTGCCAGCAGCCCGGCGGGGGGGGGCACAGATACGCAGTATTTT.